This T cell receptor (beta chain) was documented in a study of beta chain features in type 1 diabetes. Background on the study: No age, gender or cell yield differences were seen between patients and healthy donors.

This clone was counted a few times. The V and J ends lost 4 bases and 3 bases, in that order; junction bases with no gene match: 6. The CDR3 loop spans 14 amino acids. Germline V CDR1 and CDR2: SQVTM, ANQGSEA. Sequencing targeted expressed TCRB transcripts, as all isolated RNA had been reverse transcribed. The protocol was immunoSEQ multiplex PCR, while the TCRdb copy is restricted to in-frame clones and leaves out a portion. Found here are hundreds of thousands of clones, roughly 13% of them singletons; the top ten hold more than 0.015%. The sequence was collected from a man aged 18 to 30 in good health. J is TRBJ1-5 and V is TRBV29-1; 7 bases match TRBD1. Sequenced material: naive CD4+ T cells from blood. The CDR3 bases are TGCAGCGTTGGACAGGGAAGGAACAATCAGCCCCAGCATTTT. It encodes CSVGQGRNNQPQHF.